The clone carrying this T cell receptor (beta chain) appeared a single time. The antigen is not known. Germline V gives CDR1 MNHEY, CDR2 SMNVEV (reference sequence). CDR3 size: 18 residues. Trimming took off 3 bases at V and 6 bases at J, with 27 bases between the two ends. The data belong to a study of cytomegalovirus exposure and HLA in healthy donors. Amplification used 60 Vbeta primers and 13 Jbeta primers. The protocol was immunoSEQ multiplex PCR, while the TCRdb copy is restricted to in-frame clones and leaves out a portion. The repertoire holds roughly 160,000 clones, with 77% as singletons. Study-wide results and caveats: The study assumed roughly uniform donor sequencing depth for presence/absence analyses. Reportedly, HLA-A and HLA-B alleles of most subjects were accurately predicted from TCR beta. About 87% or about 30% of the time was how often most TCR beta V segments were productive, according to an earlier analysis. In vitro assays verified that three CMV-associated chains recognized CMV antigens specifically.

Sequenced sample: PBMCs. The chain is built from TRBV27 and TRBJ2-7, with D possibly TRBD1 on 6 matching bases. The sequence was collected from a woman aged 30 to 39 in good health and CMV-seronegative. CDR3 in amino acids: CASSFSGQGPKPRGEQYF. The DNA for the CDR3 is TGTGCCAGCAGTTTCAGTGGGCAGGGGCCTAAACCTCGGGGCGAGCAGTACTTC.